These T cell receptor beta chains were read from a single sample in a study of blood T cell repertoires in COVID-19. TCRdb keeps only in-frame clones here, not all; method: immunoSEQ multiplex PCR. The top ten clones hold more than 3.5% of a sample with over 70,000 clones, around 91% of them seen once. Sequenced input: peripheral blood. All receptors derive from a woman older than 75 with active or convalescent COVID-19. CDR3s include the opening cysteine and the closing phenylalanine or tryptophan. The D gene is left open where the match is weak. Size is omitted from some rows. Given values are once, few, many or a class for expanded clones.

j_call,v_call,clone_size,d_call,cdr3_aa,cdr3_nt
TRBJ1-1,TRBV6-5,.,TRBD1,CASKEGATNTEAFF,TGTGCCAGCAAAGAGGGGGCCACGAACACTGAAGCTTTCTTT
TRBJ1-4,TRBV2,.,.,CASSLDGGRSEKLFF,TGTGCCAGCAGCCTCGACGGGGGGCGAAGTGAAAAACTGTTTTTT
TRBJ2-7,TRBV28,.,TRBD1,CASSSPLDRGLSHSYEQYF,TGTGCCAGCAGTTCTCCTCTGGACAGGGGGCTATCTCACTCCTACGAGCAGTACTTC
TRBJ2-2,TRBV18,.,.,CASAPLPRTGELFF,TGTGCCAGCGCCCCCCTTCCTAGGACCGGGGAGCTGTTTTTT
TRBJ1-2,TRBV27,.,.,CASSFRVPANYGYTF,TGTGCCAGCAGTTTTCGGGTCCCAGCTAACTATGGCTACACCTTC
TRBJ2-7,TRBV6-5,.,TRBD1,CASSSQGAEQYF,TGTGCCAGCAGTTCCCAGGGGGCCGAGCAGTACTTC
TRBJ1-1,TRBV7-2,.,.,CASSLRQNTEAFF,TGTGCCAGCAGCCTAAGACAGAACACTGAAGCTTTCTTT
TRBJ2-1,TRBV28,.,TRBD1,CASSLRGTAYNEQFF,TGTGCCAGCAGTTTAAGGGGGACAGCCTACAATGAGCAGTTCTTC
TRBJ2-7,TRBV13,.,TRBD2,CASSLGHSGMGEQYF,TGTGCCAGCAGCTTAGGCCACAGCGGGATGGGCGAGCAGTACTTC
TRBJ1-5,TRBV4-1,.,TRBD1,CASSLDRVNQPQHF,TGCGCCAGCAGCTTGGACAGGGTCAATCAGCCCCAGCATTTT
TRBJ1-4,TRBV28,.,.,CASSLNAGFNEKLFF,TGTGCCAGCAGTTTAAACGCGGGTTTTAATGAAAAACTGTTTTTT
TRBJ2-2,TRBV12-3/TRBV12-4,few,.,CASGLTGPGELFF,TGTGCCAGCGGGCTAACAGGGCCCGGGGAGCTGTTTTTT
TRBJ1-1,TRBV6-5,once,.,CASSYGGLAFF,TGTGCCAGCAGTTACGGAGGACTTGCTTTCTTT
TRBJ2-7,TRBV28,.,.,CASRESGTSSYEQYF,TGTGCCAGCAGAGAGAGCGGGACATCCTCCTACGAGCAGTACTTC
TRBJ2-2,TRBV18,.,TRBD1,CASSPAFGQGFGELFF,TGTGCCAGCTCACCAGCGTTCGGACAGGGCTTCGGGGAGCTGTTTTTT
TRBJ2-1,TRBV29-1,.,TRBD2,CSARAGVGHNEQFF,TGCAGCGCCCGAGCGGGAGTCGGCCACAATGAGCAGTTCTTC
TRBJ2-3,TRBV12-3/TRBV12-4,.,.,CASRPDSLDTQYF,TGTGCCAGCAGGCCGGACTCGCTGGATACGCAGTATTTT
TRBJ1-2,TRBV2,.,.,CASSDSYGYTF,TGTGCCAGCAGTGACAGCTATGGCTACACCTTC
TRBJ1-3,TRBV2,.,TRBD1,CASSVQGAGNTIYF,TGTGCCAGCAGCGTACAGGGGGCTGGAAACACCATATATTTT
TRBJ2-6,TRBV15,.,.,CATSRNLDSSGANVLTF,TGTGCCACCAGCAGAAATTTAGACAGTTCTGGGGCCAACGTCCTGACTTTC
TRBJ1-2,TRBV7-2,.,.,CASSLVTGSYGYTF,TGTGCCAGCAGCTTAGTCACAGGGTCTTATGGCTACACCTTC
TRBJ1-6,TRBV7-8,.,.,CASSVESSYNSPLHF,TGTGCCAGCAGCGTTGAGAGCTCCTATAATTCACCCCTCCACTTT
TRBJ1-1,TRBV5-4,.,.,CASSPEGQGWTEAFF,TGTGCCAGCAGCCCCGAGGGTCAGGGGTGGACTGAAGCTTTCTTT
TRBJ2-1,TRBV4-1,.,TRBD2,CASSQEVAAGPYNEQFF,TGCGCCAGCAGCCAAGAAGTCGCAGCGGGACCCTACAATGAGCAGTTCTTC
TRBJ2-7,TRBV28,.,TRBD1,CASAPNRGSYEQYF,TGTGCCAGCGCTCCGAACAGGGGCTCCTACGAGCAGTACTTC
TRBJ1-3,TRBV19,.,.,CASSIGAHGNTIYF,TGTGCCAGTAGTATAGGGGCACACGGAAACACCATATATTTT
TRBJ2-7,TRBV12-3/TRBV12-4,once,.,CASSSYYEQYF,TGTGCCAGCAGTTCCTATTACGAGCAGTACTTC
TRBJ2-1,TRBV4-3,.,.,CASSQVPGTYNEQFF,TGCGCCAGCAGCCAAGTTCCGGGGACCTACAATGAGCAGTTCTTC
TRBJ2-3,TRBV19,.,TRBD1,CASSFGQGPDTQYF,TGTGCCAGTAGTTTCGGACAGGGACCAGATACGCAGTATTTT
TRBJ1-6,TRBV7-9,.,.,CASSPGGALHF,TGTGCCAGCAGCCCGGGGGGTGCCCTCCACTTT
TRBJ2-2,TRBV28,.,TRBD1,CASSSDRGQGAYRVTGELFF,TGTGCCAGCAGCTCGGACCGTGGACAGGGGGCGTACAGGGTCACCGGGGAGCTGTTTTTT
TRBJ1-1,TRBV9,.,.,CASSVEGGRDTEAFF,TGTGCCAGCAGCGTCGAAGGAGGGAGGGACACTGAAGCTTTCTTT
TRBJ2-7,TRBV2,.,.,CASRTDSYEQYF,TGTGCCAGCAGGACAGATTCCTACGAGCAGTACTTC
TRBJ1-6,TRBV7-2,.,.,CASSFDRQIASPLHF,TGTGCCAGCAGCTTCGATCGACAGATAGCTTCACCCCTCCACTTT
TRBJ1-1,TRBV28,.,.,CASSPASGGSLSEAFF,TGTGCCAGCAGTCCCGCCAGTGGGGGGTCACTCTCTGAAGCTTTCTTT
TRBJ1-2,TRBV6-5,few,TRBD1,CASSYSTGGHGYTF,TGTGCCAGCAGTTACTCGACAGGGGGCCATGGCTACACCTTC
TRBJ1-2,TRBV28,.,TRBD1,CASSPDRVLGYTF,TGTGCCAGCAGTCCCGACAGGGTTCTTGGCTACACCTTC
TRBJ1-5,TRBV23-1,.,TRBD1,CASSQSETGVRQPQHF,TGCGCCAGCAGTCAATCGGAGACAGGGGTTCGTCAGCCCCAGCATTTT
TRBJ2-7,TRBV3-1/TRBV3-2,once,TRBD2,CASSQGTSIHEQYF,TGTGCCAGCAGCCAAGGGACTAGTATCCACGAGCAGTACTTC
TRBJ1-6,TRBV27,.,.,CASSSTDNSPLHF,TGTGCCAGCAGTTCTACAGACAATTCACCCCTCCACTTT
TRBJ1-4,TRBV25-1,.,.,CASTGDNEKLFF,TGTGCCAGCACAGGGGATAATGAAAAACTGTTTTTT
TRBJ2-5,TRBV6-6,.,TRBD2,CASSGLAEETQYF,TGTGCCAGCAGTGGACTAGCGGAAGAGACCCAGTACTTC
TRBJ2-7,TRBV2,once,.,CASSEAGAIYEQYF,TGTGCCAGCAGTGAGGCAGGGGCCATCTACGAGCAGTACTTC
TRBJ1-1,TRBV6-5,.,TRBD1,CASSYRGNRGAFF,TGTGCCAGCAGTTACAGGGGGAACAGGGGAGCTTTCTTT
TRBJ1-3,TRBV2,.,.,CASVPGGGNTIYF,TGTGCCAGCGTCCCAGGTGGTGGAAACACCATATATTTT
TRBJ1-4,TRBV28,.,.,CASEGRGGSEKLFF,TGTGCCAGCGAGGGTCGGGGGGGGAGCGAAAAACTGTTTTTT